This TCR beta chain is drawn from a study of blood T cell repertoires in COVID-19. For the study at large: Collection of acute and convalescent COVID-19 samples took place in the United States, Italy and Spain.

J was trimmed by 7 bases and V by 7 bases; bases with no gene match: 11. Germline V gene lookup returns CDR1 SNHLY and CDR2 FYNNEI. This CDR3 is built from 14 residues. Participants came from fewer than 25 US areas, aged about 18 to 89 years. Participants in the exposed group had met a COVID-19 case in the 2 weeks before joining the study. The assay was immunoSEQ multiplex PCR, and TCRdb's table has in-frame clones only and misses some. The sample has about 250,000 clones; around 84% are singletons. What was sequenced was PBMCs or T cells enriched from blood (not recorded which). The V and J genes are TRBV2 and TRBJ1-1, with TRBD1 matching over 8 bases. This clonotype was sampled from a man in his forties who had been exposed to COVID-19. As DNA, the CDR3 is TGTGCCAGCAAATCCAGGACAGGGTCTATTGAAGCTTTCTTT. It yields the protein CASKSRTGSIEAFF.